These 7 T cell receptor beta chains came from one sample sequenced in a study of beta chain features in type 1 diabetes. Sequenced material consisted of expressed TCRB transcripts (all of the isolated RNA was reverse transcribed). This table comes from immunoSEQ multiplex PCR, and its TCRdb copy is limited to in-frame clones, with some not included. The sample includes hundreds of thousands of clones, approximately 12% of them seen just once. The sample was naive CD4+ T cells from blood. The receptors were sampled from a man younger than 30 in good health.

The CDR3 protein is CASSFPGGPQHF. DNA of the CDR3: TGTGCCAGCAGCTTCCCGGGAGGGCCCCAGCATTTT. V and J are TRBV7-8 and TRBJ1-5; D gene ambiguous. Per the germline V gene, CDR1 is SGHVS and CDR2 is FQNEAQ. V lost 3 bases and J lost 9, with 9 bases in between. CDR3 size: 12 residues.

The chain uses TRBV19 and TRBJ2-1; 9 nucleotides line up with TRBD1. The CDR3 extends over 15 amino acids. Germline-derived CDR1 and CDR2 are LNHDA and SQIVND (reference sequence). Losses at the gene ends were 2 bases for V and 2 bases for J; bases not matched to a gene: 1. This CDR3 reads CASSIRDRAYNEQFF. The CDR3 nucleotides are TGTGCCAGTAGTATAAGGGACAGGGCCTACAATGAGCAGTTCTTC.

This chain connects TRBV18 to TRBJ1-1; D not certain. Per germline, CDR1 KGHSH and CDR2 LQKENI. V dropped 10 bases and J dropped 3 bases, with 18 bases sitting between them. The CDR3 has 14 residues. CDR3 DNA: TGTGCCAACACACCGAGGCAGACGGACACTGAAGCTTTCTTT. Encoded protein: CANTPRQTDTEAFF.

The chain links TRBV11-3 to TRBJ2-1; no firm D call. Germline V lookup: CDR1 SGHNT, CDR2 YENEEA. The V end was cut by 1 base, the J end by 3 bases, with 7 bases between. There are 14 residues in the CDR3. The DNA for the CDR3 is TGTGCCAGCAGCTTAGGCGGCGGCTACAATGAGCAGTTCTTC. It yields the protein CASSLGGGYNEQFF.

The rearrangement joins TRBV7-2 to TRBJ2-5, with 11 bases fitting TRBD1. Germline CDR1 reads SGHTA; CDR2 reads FQGNSA. V gave up 4 bases and J gave up 5 bases; unmatched junction bases: 9. This CDR3 has 16 residues. The CDR3 protein is CASSSFGQGAGETQYF. Here the CDR3 DNA reads TGTGCCAGCAGCTCTTTTGGACAGGGGGCGGGGGAGACCCAGTACTTC. Together with reference TRBV7-2 and TRBJ2-5, the CDR3 gives the full variable domain: GAGVSQSPSNKVTEKGKDVELRCDPISGHTALYWYRQSLGQGLEFLIYFQGNSAPDKSGLPSDRFSAERTGGSVSTLTIQRTQQEDSAVYLCASSSFGQGAGETQYFGPGTRLLVL.

The CDR3 reads CSVAPSRGTEAFF. DNA for the CDR3: TGCAGCGTTGCCCCCAGTCGGGGCACTGAAGCTTTCTTT. This chain links TRBV29-1 with TRBJ1-1; no reliable D call. Germline V gene lookup returns CDR1 SQVTM and CDR2 ANQGSEA. With 4 bases removed from V and 4 bases from J, the gap between germline ends came to 13 bases. The CDR3 length is 13 residues.

The chain joins TRBV9 to TRBJ2-3; tentative D call: TRBD2 (6 bases). This CDR3 is 15 amino acids long. CDR1 and CDR2 from the germline V gene are SGDLS and YYNGEE. V gave up 0 bases and J gave up 2 bases, with 10 bases separating them. The CDR3 nucleotides are TGTGCCAGCAGCGTAGTCGGGAGTGTCACAGATACGCAGTATTTT. Protein sequence: CASSVVGSVTDTQYF.